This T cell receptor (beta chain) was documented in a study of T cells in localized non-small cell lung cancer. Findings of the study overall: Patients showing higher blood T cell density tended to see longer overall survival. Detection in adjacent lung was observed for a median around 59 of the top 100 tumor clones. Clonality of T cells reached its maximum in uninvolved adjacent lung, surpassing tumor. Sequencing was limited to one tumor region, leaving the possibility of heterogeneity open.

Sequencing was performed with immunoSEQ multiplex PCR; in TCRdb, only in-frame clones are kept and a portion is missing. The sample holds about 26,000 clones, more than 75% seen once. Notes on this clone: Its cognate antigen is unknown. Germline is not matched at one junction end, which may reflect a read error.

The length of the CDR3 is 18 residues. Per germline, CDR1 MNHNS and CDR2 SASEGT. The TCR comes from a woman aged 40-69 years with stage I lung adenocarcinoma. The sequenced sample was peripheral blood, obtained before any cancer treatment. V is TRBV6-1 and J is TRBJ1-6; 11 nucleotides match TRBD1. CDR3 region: CAISERTGGGIDNSPLHF. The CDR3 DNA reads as TGTGCCATCAGTGAGCGGACAGGGGGCGGGATTGATAATTCACCCCTCCACTTT.